This T cell receptor (beta chain) was captured by sequencing in a study of T cells in Graves' hyperthyroidism and ophthalmopathy. Across the study: Peripheral blood was obtained at initial diagnosis, preceding any treatment.

Worth noting for this clonotype: Its antigen is currently unknown.

A roughly 10 ml volume of fresh peripheral blood provided the PBMCs. There were TCR beta CDR3 regions amplified from RNA transcripts. HTBI primers were employed in a first-round RT-PCR of the TCR CDR3. TCRdb reprocessed the multiplex PCR reads with MiXCR, giving one entry per CDR3 protein. The table lists hundreds of thousands of distinct CDR3 sequences, approximately 23% of them singletons. Study-wide results and limits: From stable hyperthyroidism, ophthalmopathy was separated by a 13 V-J model.

The CDR3 covers 15 residues. The germline gives CDR1 LGHDT, CDR2 YNNKEL (reference sequence). The V and J ends lost 0 bases and 7 bases respectively, with 16 bases between them. Material for sequencing was blood. The origin of this receptor is a woman aged 70-85 years with Graves' ophthalmopathy. The gene calls are TRBV3-1 and TRBJ2-7; D is possibly TRBD1 or TRBD2 (5 bases each). The CDR3 here is CASSQDGLGDREQYF. The CDR3 bases are TGTGCCAGCAGCCAAGATGGACTGGGGGACCGGGAGCAGTACTTC.